The 13 T cell receptor beta chains given below trace back to one sample, sequenced in a study of blood T cell repertoires in COVID-19. Repertoires were generated with immunoSEQ multiplex PCR, while TCRdb's copy carries only in-frame clones and drops some. Of roughly 130,000 clones in the sample, 80% to 90% were seen once. The sample comprised PBMCs or T cells enriched from blood (not recorded which). The source of these receptors is a woman aged 50 to 60 who had recovered from COVID-19.

This sequence joins TRBV7-6 and TRBJ1-1, with TRBD1 as a possible D gene (6 bases). V was shortened by 4 bases and J by 4 bases, with 16 bases between the two germline ends. Germline V CDR1 and CDR2: SGHVS, FNYEAQ. There are 15 residues in the CDR3. CDR3 region: CASSSSRDKGTEAFF. DNA of the CDR3: TGTGCCAGCAGCTCATCCCGGGACAAAGGCACTGAAGCTTTCTTT. The full variable domain, its missing parts supplied by reference TRBV7-6 and TRBJ1-1, is GAGVSQSPRYKVTKRGQDVALRCDPISGHVSLYWYRQALGQGPEFLTYFNYEAQQDKSGLPNDRFSAERPEGSISTLTIQRTEQRDSAMYRCASSSSRDKGTEAFFGQGTRLTVV.

This clone was observed a single time. This chain uses TRBV30 with TRBJ2-7; D is unclear. V lost 4 bases to trimming and J lost 3 bases, with 10 bases between them. Germline V CDR1 and CDR2: GTSNPN, SVGIG (reference sequence). This CDR3 has 12 amino acids. CDR3 DNA sequence: TGTGCCTGGACCCTCGGGTACTACGAGCAGTACTTC. Translating it yields CAWTLGYYEQYF.

The genes are TRBV2 and TRBJ1-1; D is perhaps TRBD1 (6 bases). Trimming took 6 bases from V and 1 from J, leaving 15 bases between them. In germline, CDR1 is SNHLY, CDR2 FYNNEI. The CDR3 contains 15 residues. The CDR3 nucleotides are TGTGCCAGCAGGGACCCCGGACAGAGGAACACTGAAGCTTTCTTT. Residues: CASRDPGQRNTEAFF. Full variable domain (rest looked up from reference TRBV2 and TRBJ1-1): EPEVTQTPSHQVTQMGQEVILRCVPISNHLYFYWYRQILGQKVEFLVSFYNNEISEKSEIFDDQFSVERPDGSNFTLKIRSTKLEDSAMYFCASRDPGQRNTEAFFGQGTRLTVV.

The chain uses TRBV6-5 and TRBJ1-5; 9 bases agree with TRBD1. V was pared by 6 bases and J by 4 bases, with 1 base of the junction left unmatched. This CDR3 spans 13 amino acids. CDR1 is MNHEY and CDR2 is SVGAGI in the germline V gene. This CDR3 is CASRGTGNQPQHF. In nucleotides, the CDR3 is TGTGCCAGCAGGGGGACAGGGAATCAGCCCCAGCATTTT.

The J gene is TRBJ2-2, the V gene TRBV6-1, with D possibly TRBD2 on 5 matching bases. V dropped 2 bases and J dropped 3 bases, with 10 bases sitting between them. Germline V gene lookup returns CDR1 MNHNS and CDR2 SASEGT. The CDR3 loop spans 15 amino acids. CDR3 protein: CASSELAPYTGELFF. CDR3 nucleotide sequence: TGTGCCAGCAGTGAACTAGCCCCGTACACCGGGGAGCTGTTTTTT.

The V call is TRBV10-1, the J call TRBJ2-3; 7 bases fit TRBD2. Germline V lookup: CDR1 WNHNN, CDR2 SYGVQD (reference sequence). The CDR3 is 16 residues long. The V segment lost 2 bases and the J segment 0 bases; nucleotides outside the gene matches: 5. The DNA for the CDR3 is TGCGCCAGCAGTGAGAGACCGGGGGGTAGCACAGATACGCAGTATTTT. Amino acids: CASSERPGGSTDTQYF.

V gene TRBV7-2 combines with J gene TRBJ1-6; D gene ambiguous. V lost 3 bases and J 0 bases, leaving 9 bases between the germline ends. The CDR3 contains 16 residues. CDR1 is SGHTA and CDR2 is FQGNSA in the germline V gene. The CDR3 reads CASSLTGSSYNSPLHF. CDR3 in DNA: TGTGCCAGCAGCTTGACGGGAAGCTCCTATAATTCACCCCTCCACTTT.

The chain carries TRBV10-3 and TRBJ1-2, with a tentative D call TRBD1 (6 bases). CDR1 and CDR2 (germline): ENHRY, SYGVKD. The CDR3 contains 13 residues. V lost 3 bases and J lost 6, with 11 bases in between. The CDR3 sequence is CAISDRGENGYTF. In nucleotides, the CDR3 is TGTGCCATCAGTGACAGGGGAGAGAATGGCTACACCTTC.

The rearrangement uses TRBV21-1 and TRBJ1-5. TRBV21-1 is shown as a pseudogene. CDR3 size: 14 residues. The CDR3 spells CASSIPGSSQPQHF. For the CDR3, the DNA is TGTGCCAGCAGCATTCCGGGATCGTCTCAGCCCCAGCATTTT.

V gene TRBV5-4 combines with J gene TRBJ2-2, with 7 bases fitting TRBD1. CDR1 SGHNT and CDR2 YYREEE come from the germline V gene (reference sequence). J was trimmed by 0 bases and V by 5 bases; bases with no gene match: 1. This CDR3 has 14 amino acids. CDR3 DNA: TGTGCCAGCAGGGGGACAGCGAACACCGGGGAGCTGTTTTTT. This sequence encodes CASRGTANTGELFF.

The genes are TRBV6-4 and TRBJ2-7; the match to TRBD1 covers 9 bases. With 0 bases clipped from V and 6 bases from J, the junction kept 0 bases outside the gene matches. Germline assignment: CDR1 MRHNA and CDR2 SNTAGT. CDR3 length equals 13 residues. CDR3 amino acids: CASSDSDRGEQYF. In DNA, the CDR3 is TGTGCCAGCAGTGACTCGGACAGGGGCGAGCAGTACTTC.

This sequence joins TRBV7-9 and TRBJ1-1; TRBD1 matches at 10 bases. The CDR3 covers 15 residues. Germline V gene sequence: CDR1 SEHNR, CDR2 FQNEAQ (reference sequence). V dropped 5 bases and J dropped 8; count of bases not matched to a gene: 11. The CDR3 bases are TGTGCCAGCAGCGGACTGGACAGGGGGTTTTTAGAAGCTTTCTTT. It is translated as CASSGLDRGFLEAFF.

The V and J genes are TRBV7-2 and TRBJ1-6, with 7 bases matching TRBD1. With V trimmed by 1 base and J by 9 bases, 3 bases remained unmatched. The germline gives CDR1 SGHTA, CDR2 FQGNSA. The CDR3 contains 14 residues. The CDR3 here is CASSLGQGGSPLHF. CDR3 nucleotide sequence: TGTGCCAGCAGCTTAGGACAGGGAGGTTCACCCCTCCACTTT.